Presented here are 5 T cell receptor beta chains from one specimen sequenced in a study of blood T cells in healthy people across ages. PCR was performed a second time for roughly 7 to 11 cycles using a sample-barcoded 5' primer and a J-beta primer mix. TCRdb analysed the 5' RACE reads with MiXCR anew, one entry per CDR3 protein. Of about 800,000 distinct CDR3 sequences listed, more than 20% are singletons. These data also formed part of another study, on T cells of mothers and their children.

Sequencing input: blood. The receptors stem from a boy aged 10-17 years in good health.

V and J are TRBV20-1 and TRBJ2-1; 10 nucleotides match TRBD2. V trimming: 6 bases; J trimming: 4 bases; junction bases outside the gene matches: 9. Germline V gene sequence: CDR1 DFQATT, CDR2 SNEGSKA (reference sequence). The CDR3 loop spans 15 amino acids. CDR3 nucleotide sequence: TGCAGTGCCCTGGTAGCGGGAGGAAGGTACAATGAGCAGTTCTTC. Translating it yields CSALVAGGRYNEQFF.

The CDR3 coding sequence is TGTGCCAGCAGCTTAGGGACCGGGCGGAGGGACACAGATACGCAGTATTTT. Translating gives CASSLGTGRRDTDTQYF. This chain connects TRBV11-2 to TRBJ2-3, with D perhaps TRBD2 (6 bases). This CDR3 has 17 residues. V lost 1 base and J lost 2, with 16 bases in between. CDR1 and CDR2 from the germline V gene are SGHAT and FQNNGV.

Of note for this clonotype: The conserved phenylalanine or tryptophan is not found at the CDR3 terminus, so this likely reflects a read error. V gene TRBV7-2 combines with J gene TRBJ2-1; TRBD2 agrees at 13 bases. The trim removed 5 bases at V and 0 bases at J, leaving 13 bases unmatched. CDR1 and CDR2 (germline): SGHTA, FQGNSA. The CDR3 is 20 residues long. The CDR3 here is CASSPRSGLAGSSSYNEQFL. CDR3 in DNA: TGTGCCAGCAGCCCCCGATCGGGACTAGCGGGGTCTAGCTCCTACAATGAGCAGTTCCTC.

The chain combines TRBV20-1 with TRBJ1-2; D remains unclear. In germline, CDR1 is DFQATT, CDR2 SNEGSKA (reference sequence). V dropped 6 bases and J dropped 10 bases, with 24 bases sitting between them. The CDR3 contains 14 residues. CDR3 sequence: CSAKTAGSPGYYTF. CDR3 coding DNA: TGCAGTGCAAAGACCGCAGGATCTCCGGGGTACTACACCTTC.

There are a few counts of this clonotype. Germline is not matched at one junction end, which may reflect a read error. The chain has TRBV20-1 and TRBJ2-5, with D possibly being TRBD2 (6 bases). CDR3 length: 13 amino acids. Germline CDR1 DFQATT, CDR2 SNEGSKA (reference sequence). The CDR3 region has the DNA TGCAGTGCTAAGACTAGTCTGGGAGAGGCCCAGTACTTC. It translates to CSAKTSLGEAQYF.